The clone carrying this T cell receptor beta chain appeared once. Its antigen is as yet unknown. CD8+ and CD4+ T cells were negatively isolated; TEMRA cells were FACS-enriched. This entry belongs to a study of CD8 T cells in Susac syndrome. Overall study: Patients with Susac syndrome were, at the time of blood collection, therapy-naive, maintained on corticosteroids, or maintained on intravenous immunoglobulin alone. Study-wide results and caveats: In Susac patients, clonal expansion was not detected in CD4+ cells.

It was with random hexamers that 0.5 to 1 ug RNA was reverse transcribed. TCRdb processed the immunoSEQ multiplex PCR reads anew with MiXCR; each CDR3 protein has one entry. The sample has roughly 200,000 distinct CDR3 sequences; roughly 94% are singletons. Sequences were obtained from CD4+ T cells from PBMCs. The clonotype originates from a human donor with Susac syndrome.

The CDR3 region is CAWSGRTEAFF. CDR3 in DNA: TGTGCCTGGTCCGGGAGGACTGAAGCTTTCTTT. The chain carries TRBV30 and TRBJ1-1; no definite D call. Germline CDR1 and CDR2: GTSNPN and SVGIG (reference sequence). Deletions cut 5 bases from V and 5 bases from J, with 9 bases between. The length of the CDR3 is 11 residues.